There are a few counts of the clone carrying this T cell receptor (beta chain). As yet, its antigen is unknown. TCRdb reprocessed the 5' RACE reads via MiXCR and lists one record per CDR3 protein. Here the sample spans over 110,000 distinct CDR3 sequences, less than 9.5% being singletons. The source of the sample is a study of T cells after yellow fever vaccination. Study-wide points: Post-booster reappearance was seen for most primary-vaccination clones (just under 97% CD4, around 88% CD8).

Sequencing used CD4+ T cells sorted from PBMCs, obtained 5 days after the yellow fever booster vaccination. This receptor was taken from a man younger than 45 who received the YFV17D yellow fever vaccine.

The CDR3 spells CASSQTSGSPGELFF. The CDR3 DNA sequence: TGTGCCAGCAGCCAGACTAGCGGGAGCCCCGGGGAGCTGTTTTTT. The V call is TRBV5-5, the J call TRBJ2-2; TRBD2 aligns across 12 bases. Germline V gene lookup returns CDR1 SGHKS and CDR2 YYEKEE (reference sequence). V was clipped by 4 bases and J by 6 bases; unmatched bases: 4. The CDR3 is 15 amino acids. The variable domain in full, with the rest retrieved from reference TRBV5-5 and TRBJ2-2, is DAGVTQSPTHLIKTRGQQVTLRCSPISGHKSVSWYQQVLGQGPQFIFQYYEKEERGRGNFPDRFSARQFPNYSSELNVNALLLGDSALYLCASSQTSGSPGELFFGEGSRLTVL.